These T cell receptor beta chains were read from a single sample in a study of blood T cells in healthy people across ages. Each CDR3 protein gets one entry after TCRdb re-called the 5' RACE reads with MiXCR. The table shows around 1,900,000 distinct CDR3 sequences, with about two fifths occurring only once. Sequencing used blood. These receptors all come from a human donor in good health. Each CDR3 is given with its conserved first and last residue. Fields, in order: clone size, D gene, V gene, J gene, CDR3 DNA, CDR3 protein. A D gene is named only where the DNA matches it firmly. Clone size is given for some rows only: seen once, a few or many times, or a class if the clone is expanded.

few	NA	TRBV20-1	TRBJ2-5	TGCAGTGCTAGAGCCCCCAGGGTTACGGAGACCCAGTACTTC	CSARAPRVTETQYF
NA	NA	TRBV7-2	TRBJ2-7	TGTGCCAGCAGCTTTCAAACTCAATCGGACGAGCAGTACTTC	CASSFQTQSDEQYF
few	NA	TRBV7-7	TRBJ2-1	TGTGCCAGCAGCAAAGAGAGGGGGTCCTACAATGAGCAGTTCTTC	CASSKERGSYNEQFF
NA	NA	TRBV15	TRBJ2-7	TGTGCCACCAGCTCAGGAGACATCTCGAGCTACGAGCAGTACTTC	CATSSGDISSYEQYF
few	NA	TRBV28	TRBJ1-2	TGTGCCGGTGGTCCAGGGGCGGGGGACTATGGCTACACCTTC	CAGGPGAGDYGYTF
NA	NA	TRBV29-1	TRBJ2-5	TGCAGCGTTGGGCCGATGGGGGGAGCCCAGTACTTC	CSVGPMGGAQYF
many	NA	TRBV7-2	TRBJ2-3	TGTGCCAGCAGGCTCCTTAGCACAGATACGCAGTATTTT	CASRLLSTDTQYF
NA	TRBD1	TRBV11-2	TRBJ2-5	TGTGCCACAGGAACTTACAGGGGAGAGACCCAGTACTTC	CATGTYRGETQYF
few	NA	TRBV20-1	TRBJ1-2	TGCAGTGCTTCCTCCTCGGGGGATGTTGGCTACACCTTC	CSASSSGDVGYTF
few	TRBD2	TRBV7-2	TRBJ2-3	TGTGCCAGCAGCTTAGCGGTGACTAGCGGGGGTTTCACAGATACGCAGTATTTT	CASSLAVTSGGFTDTQYF
NA	NA	TRBV12-3/TRBV12-4	TRBJ1-5	TGTGCCAGCAGTTTCGTACAGAATCAGCCCCAGCATTTT	CASSFVQNQPQHF
NA	NA	TRBV12-3/TRBV12-4	TRBJ2-3	TGTGCCAGCAGTTTAGCGGGGGCGGAGGAAGATACGCAGTATTTT	CASSLAGAEEDTQYF
NA	NA	TRBV29-1	TRBJ1-1	TGCAGCACCGGCAAGAGGGACACTGAAGCTTTCTTT	CSTGKRDTEAFF
once	TRBD1	TRBV18	TRBJ2-3	TGTGCCAGCTCACGGGAACAGGGGGCGCAGATAGATACGCAGTATTTT	CASSREQGAQIDTQYF
medium-sized	NA	TRBV7-2	TRBJ2-7	TGTGCCAGCAGCCCGCGGATCTACGAGCAGTACTTC	CASSPRIYEQYF
few	NA	TRBV29-1	TRBJ1-2	TGCAGCGTTGTGGGCAGGGCGGGAGGCTACACCTTC	CSVVGRAGGYTF
once	TRBD1	TRBV6-6	TRBJ1-2	TGTGCCAGCCAAGGACAGGGGGTTGGTGGCTACACCTTC	CASQGQGVGGYTF
NA	NA	TRBV4-1	TRBJ2-1	TGCGCCAGCAGCCAAGTTCGCACGCGACTAACCTACAATGAGCAGTTCTTC	CASSQVRTRLTYNEQFF
NA	NA	TRBV20-1	TRBJ2-2	TGCAGTGCTAGGGGGAGACATGCCTACACCGGGGAGCTGTTTTTT	CSARGRHAYTGELFF
NA	TRBD2	TRBV15	TRBJ2-3	TGTGCCACCAGCAGAGATTCCAGACTAGCGGGGGGAACAGATACGCAGTATTTT	CATSRDSRLAGGTDTQYF
NA	NA	TRBV5-1	TRBJ2-7	TGCGCCAGCAGCGTGGCAGGGTGGAGCGAGCAGTACTTC	CASSVAGWSEQYF
NA	NA	TRBV3-1	TRBJ1-1	TGTGCCAGCAGCCGGGGACGGATAAACACTGAAGCTTTCTTT	CASSRGRINTEAFF
NA	NA	TRBV5-5	TRBJ1-1	TGTGCCAGCACCCGAGGACTTGCGATCGCTGAAGCTTTCTTT	CASTRGLAIAEAFF
NA	NA	TRBV7-9	TRBJ2-7	TGTGCCAGCAGCTTAGTGGGTAGTAACGGCTACGAGCAGTACTTC	CASSLVGSNGYEQYF
few	NA	TRBV29-1	TRBJ1-2	TGCAGCGTTTTTGAGTATGGCTACACCTTC	CSVFEYGYTF
NA	NA	TRBV12-3/TRBV12-4	TRBJ1-6	TGTGCCAGCAGTTTAAGTGTCTATAATTCACCCCTCCACTTT	CASSLSVYNSPLHF
few	TRBD2	TRBV28	TRBJ2-1	TGTGCCAGCAGTACGGGACTGGCGGGGGGAAGTTACAATGAGCAGTTCTTC	CASSTGLAGGSYNEQFF
NA	NA	TRBV7-2	TRBJ1-2	TGTGCCAGCAGCTTAAGGTCAGGCCGTAACTATGGCTACACCTTC	CASSLRSGRNYGYTF
NA	NA	TRBV2	TRBJ2-7	TGTGCCAGCATCGCAGGGTTTCTCTACGAGCAGTACTTC	CASIAGFLYEQYF
NA	NA	TRBV10-3	TRBJ2-3	TGTACCATCGGACAAGACAGCCCTAGCACAGATACGCAGTATTTT	CTIGQDSPSTDTQYF
few	NA	TRBV12-3/TRBV12-4	TRBJ2-3	TGTGCCAGCAGTGGAAATACGCAGTATTTT	CASSGNTQYF
few	TRBD1	TRBV27	TRBJ1-2	TGTGCCAGCAGTTTGACAGGGTCTCCTTATGGCTACACCTTC	CASSLTGSPYGYTF
NA	TRBD1	TRBV5-1	TRBJ2-6	TGCGCCAGCAGCTTACCGGGACAGGTGACGGGGGCCAACGTCCTGGCTTTC	CASSLPGQVTGANVLAF
NA	TRBD1	TRBV9	TRBJ2-1	TGTGCCAGCAGCGCCGGGACAGGGCACAATGAGCAGTTCTTC	CASSAGTGHNEQFF
few	TRBD1	TRBV25-1	TRBJ1-1	TGTGCCAGCAGTGAACAGGGGGCTATTGAAGCTTTCTTT	CASSEQGAIEAFF
NA	TRBD1	TRBV12-3/TRBV12-4	TRBJ1-1	TGTGCTTGTAGGGACAGGGTGGACACTGAAGCTTTCTTT	CACRDRVDTEAFF
few	NA	TRBV3-1	TRBJ2-5	TGTGCCAGCAGCCAAGCAGGGCAGGGGACCCAGTACTTC	CASSQAGQGTQYF
few	NA	TRBV4-1	TRBJ2-5	TGCGCCAGCAGCCAAGATAGGGTCCAAGAGACCCAGTACTTC	CASSQDRVQETQYF
many	NA	TRBV29-1	TRBJ2-5	TGCAGCGTTGGGGAGTTACAAGAGACCCAGTACTTC	CSVGELQETQYF
few	NA	TRBV6-2/TRBV6-3	TRBJ2-5	TGTGCCAGCACCCCTCTAGGACAGGGAGGGGAGACCCAGTACTTC	CASTPLGQGGETQYF
many	TRBD1	TRBV29-1	TRBJ1-2	TGCAGCGTTGTAGGGACAGGTCAAGAGGGCTACACCTTC	CSVVGTGQEGYTF
NA	NA	TRBV29-1	TRBJ2-2	TGCAGCGTTCGGCAGGGAACTTCCGGGGAGCTGTTTTTT	CSVRQGTSGELFF
NA	TRBD2	TRBV11-2	TRBJ2-1	TGTGCCAGCAGCTTAGGGGGCCCCCTAGGCGGGGGAAGATACAATGAGCAGTTCTTC	CASSLGGPLGGGRYNEQFF
once	TRBD1	TRBV5-1	TRBJ1-2	TGCGCCAGCAGCCAGGACAGGGGATTTCACTATGGCTACACCTTC	CASSQDRGFHYGYTF
many	NA	TRBV6-4	TRBJ2-1	TGTGCCAGCAGTGAGGCGCATTCGGGACACAATGAGCAGTTCTTC	CASSEAHSGHNEQFF
few	NA	TRBV28	TRBJ1-2	TGTGCCAGCAGCTTCCCTATCCCAGGAGACACCTCCCACTATGGCTACACCTTC	CASSFPIPGDTSHYGYTF
many	NA	TRBV6-2/TRBV6-3	TRBJ1-1	TGTGCCAGCACCTTGACGGTGAACACTGAAGCTTTCTTT	CASTLTVNTEAFF
NA	TRBD1	TRBV29-1	TRBJ2-3	TGCAGCGTTGATAGGGACAGGGACACAGATACGCAGTATTTT	CSVDRDRDTDTQYF
many	NA	TRBV29-1	TRBJ2-3	TGCAGCGTTGAAGCGGCGAACACCGATACGCAGTATTTT	CSVEAANTDTQYF
few	NA	TRBV7-9	TRBJ1-2	TGTGCCAGCAGCCCCGGGACCCCAAAAAAGGCTAACTATGGCTACACCTTC	CASSPGTPKKANYGYTF
few	NA	TRBV6-2/TRBV6-3	TRBJ2-1	TGTGCCAGCAGTACTCCCGTCGTTGTCGAATCCTACAATGAGCAGTTCTTC	CASSTPVVVESYNEQFF
few	NA	TRBV6-6	TRBJ2-7	TGTGCCAGCAGTTACACGCAGAGAAATGACGAGCAGTACTTC	CASSYTQRNDEQYF
NA	NA	TRBV24-1	TRBJ2-3	TGTGCCACCAGTGATCCCCTGGATGGTCTAGGGACAGATACGCAGTATTTT	CATSDPLDGLGTDTQYF
NA	TRBD1	TRBV6-2/TRBV6-3	TRBJ1-6	TGTGCCACCCGACGTCTAGGACAGGGTAGGACACCCCTCCACTTT	CATRRLGQGRTPLHF
NA	NA	TRBV7-9	TRBJ2-5	TGTGCCAGCAGCTTAGCGCTGGCAGACCAAGAGACCCAGTACTTC	CASSLALADQETQYF
NA	NA	TRBV3-1	TRBJ2-2	TGTGCCAGCAGCCAAGGGCCCGCCGGTCGTGAGACCGGGGAGCTGTTTTTT	CASSQGPAGRETGELFF
NA	NA	TRBV20-1	TRBJ2-7	TGCAGTGCTAGTGGCGCTGTCTACGAGCAGTACTTC	CSASGAVYEQYF
NA	TRBD1	TRBV5-1	TRBJ2-7	TGCGCCAGCAGCATCAACAGGGGTTCTACCTACGAGCAGTACTTC	CASSINRGSTYEQYF
NA	NA	TRBV24-1	TRBJ1-2	TGTGCCACCAGTGAAGGCAGGGTCGGGGGCTACACCTTC	CATSEGRVGGYTF